This T cell receptor (beta chain) derives from a study of cytomegalovirus exposure and HLA in healthy donors. Germline V gene data show CDR1 as SGDLS and CDR2 as YYNGEE. CDR3 length: 16 residues. The J segment lost 3 bases and the V segment lost 0 bases, leaving 6 bases of the junction unmatched. 60 Vbeta and 13 Jbeta primers were used in PCR. Assay: immunoSEQ multiplex PCR; the TCRdb copy retains only in-frame clones and omits some. The data contain about 140,000 clones, 70% to 80% of them singletons. General study points: When the data were analyzed later, several of the most significant clusters appeared to be linked to common viral pathogens. V- and J-gene trimming of TCR beta was linked (in a later analysis) to a missense DCLRE1C variant. According to reports, the classifier identified cytomegalovirus status with high specificity and sensitivity. A highly shared variant cluster was judged a likely technical artifact.

As for this clone: The target antigen is unknown.

The TCR was taken from a woman in her 50s in good health and CMV-seropositive. Sequencing was done on a sample of PBMCs. This chain links TRBV9 with TRBJ2-3; 8 bases are shared with TRBD2. The CDR3 here is CASSVEGGGTTDTQYF. The CDR3 DNA reads TGTGCCAGCAGCGTAGAGGGCGGGGGGACTACAGATACGCAGTATTTT.